The 10 T cell receptor beta chains given below trace back to one sample, sequenced in a study of monozygotic twins with inflammatory bowel disease. TCRdb reanalyzed the 5' RACE reads and collapses them to one entry per CDR3 protein, without DNA. The sample includes over 200,000 distinct CDR3 sequences. The sample taken for sequencing was blood. The origin of the receptors is a human donor with ulcerative colitis or Crohn's disease, or a healthy co-twin of an affected twin (not recorded which).

The chain has TRBV9 and TRBJ1-1; TCRdb's D call, TRBD1, is unchecked because there is no DNA. CDR3 size: 14 residues. Per germline, CDR1 SGDLS and CDR2 YYNGEE. The CDR3 protein is CASSGPGTATEAFF.

The chain joins TRBV28 to TRBJ1-3; TCRdb indicates TRBD1, and absent DNA this call remains unverified. Germline CDR1 and CDR2: MDHEN and SYDVKM. The CDR3 contains 14 residues. CDR3: CASSTGYTGNTIYF.

The CDR3 sequence: CASSLNEYGQSSKGELFF. The rearrangement joins TRBV7-3 to TRBJ2-2; TCRdb returns TRBD1, unconfirmable since there is no DNA. CDR1 is SGHTA and CDR2 is FQGTGA in the germline V gene. This CDR3 has 18 amino acids.

This rearrangement joins TRBV19 to TRBJ1-3. The CDR3 runs 15 residues. Germline CDR1 and CDR2: LNHDA and SQIVND (reference sequence). CDR3 sequence reads: CASSPESAAGNTIYF. Full variable domain (missing parts from reference TRBV19 and TRBJ1-3): DGGITQSPKYLFRKEGQNVTLSCEQNLNHDAMYWYRQDPGQGLRLIYYSQIVNDFQKGDIAEGYSVSREKKESFPLTVTSAQKNPTAFYLCASSPESAAGNTIYFGEGSWLTVV.

The chain employs TRBV3-1 and TRBJ1-4; absent DNA, TCRdb's TRBD1 call cannot be checked. The CDR3 is 15 amino acids. Germline CDR1 is LGHDT and CDR2 is YNNKEL (reference sequence). This CDR3 is CASSQGFDSNEKLFF. Drawing the rest from reference TRBV3-1 and TRBJ1-4, the complete variable domain is DTAVSQTPKYLVTQMGNDKSIKCEQNLGHDTMYWYKQDSKKFLKIMFSYNNKELIINETVPNRFSPKSPDKAHLNLHINSLELGDSAVYFCASSQGFDSNEKLFFGSGTQLSVL.

The chain links TRBV5-1 to TRBJ2-1; TCRdb's D call of TRBD1 is untestable without DNA. Germline V gene data show CDR1 as SGHRS and CDR2 as YFSETQ. This CDR3 has 14 residues. The CDR3 sequence is CASSLLGQGTEQFF.

The chain combines TRBV28 with TRBJ1-5; TCRdb names TRBD1, which stays unverified in the absence of DNA. The CDR3 runs to 15 residues. CDR1 and CDR2 from the germline V gene are MDHEN and SYDVKM. This CDR3 is CASRRLTGDNQPQHF. Variable domain in full (rest from reference TRBV28 and TRBJ1-5): DVKVTQSSRYLVKRTGEKVFLECVQDMDHENMFWYRQDPGLGLRLIYFSYDVKMKEKGDIPEGYSVSREKKERFSLILESASTNQTSMYLCASRRLTGDNQPQHFGDGTRLSIL.

The rearrangement uses TRBV7-8 and TRBJ1-6. The length of the CDR3 is 18 residues. Per the germline V gene, CDR1 is SGHVS and CDR2 is FQNEAQ. The CDR3 sequence is CASSLAREASSYNSPLHF.

The chain has TRBV4-3 and TRBJ1-2; TCRdb's D gene call, TRBD1, goes unchecked for lack of DNA. The CDR3 has 15 residues. Germline CDR1 is LGHNA and CDR2 is YSLEER. CDR3 protein: CASSQDLGGANGYTF.

This CDR3 is CASSLTWDTEAFF. The V gene is TRBV28, the J gene TRBJ1-1. The CDR3 spans 13 residues. From germline, CDR1 is MDHEN and CDR2 SYDVKM. The whole variable domain, filled in from reference TRBV28 and TRBJ1-1, reads DVKVTQSSRYLVKRTGEKVFLECVQDMDHENMFWYRQDPGLGLRLIYFSYDVKMKEKGDIPEGYSVSREKKERFSLILESASTNQTSMYLCASSLTWDTEAFFGQGTRLTVV.